The subject of this entry is one T cell receptor beta chain. This entry is derived from a study of blood T cell repertoires in COVID-19. Across the study: Material from acute and convalescent COVID-19 was sourced from the United States, Italy and Spain. Sample material is recorded as cDNA or gDNA derived from T cells, B-cell-depleted T cells, or PBMCs.

This CDR3 contains 15 residues. The V and J ends lost 7 bases and 6 bases, in that order; junction bases with no gene match: 5. Germline lookup yields CDR1 KGHDR and CDR2 SFDVKD. As originally analysed: Estimated nucleated cell counts came from reference gene primer amplification. The table came from immunoSEQ multiplex PCR; TCRdb's copy has only in-frame clones and leaves some out. V and J calls and clone size are given by that table; D and trimming were obtained from the DNA. The sample shows fewer than 250,000 clones, roughly four fifths of them seen only once. The sample consisted of peripheral blood. The sequence came from a woman in her 40s with acute or convalescent COVID-19. The rearrangement uses TRBV24-1 and TRBJ2-1; 13 bases are a match to TRBD2. CDR3 sequence reads: CATSHGLAGANEQFF. CDR3 sequence (DNA): TGTGCCACCAGCCACGGACTAGCGGGAGCCAATGAGCAGTTCTTC.